Only one count was recorded for the clone carrying this T cell receptor (beta chain). Antigen specificity is unknown. This record comes from a study of TIL therapy for anti-PD-1-resistant metastatic lung cancer. Across the whole study: Tumors had a median PD-L1 proportion score of about 6%. Findings and caveats of the study: Treatment-naive, never-smoker and oncogene-addicted patients were overrepresented in this highly selected cohort.

The immunoSEQ assay was v3. Sequencing depth was approximately 2 million read pairs for survey level, roughly 4.5-6.5 million for deep. The data were produced by immunoSEQ multiplex PCR, yet TCRdb's version contains in-frame clones alone and is incomplete. Among approximately 60,000 clones listed, approximately 75% were seen once. The V gene end was trimmed by 5 bases and the J gene end by 5 bases; junction bases not matched to a gene: 11. Germline values: CDR1 KGHDR, CDR2 SFDVKD. This CDR3 is 17 amino acids long. The time point: pre-treatment sample, taken before nivolumab and TIL therapy. Patients were adults with stage 4 NSCLC.

This sequence was found in a person aged 25-85 years with non-small cell lung cancer. This chain links TRBV24-1 with TRBJ2-3, with TRBD2 matching over 11 bases. The specimen comprised blood, sampled at baseline. CDR3 residues: CATSARPSGRTEDTQYF. DNA for the CDR3: TGTGCCACCAGTGCCCGACCTAGCGGGAGGACAGAAGATACGCAGTATTTT.